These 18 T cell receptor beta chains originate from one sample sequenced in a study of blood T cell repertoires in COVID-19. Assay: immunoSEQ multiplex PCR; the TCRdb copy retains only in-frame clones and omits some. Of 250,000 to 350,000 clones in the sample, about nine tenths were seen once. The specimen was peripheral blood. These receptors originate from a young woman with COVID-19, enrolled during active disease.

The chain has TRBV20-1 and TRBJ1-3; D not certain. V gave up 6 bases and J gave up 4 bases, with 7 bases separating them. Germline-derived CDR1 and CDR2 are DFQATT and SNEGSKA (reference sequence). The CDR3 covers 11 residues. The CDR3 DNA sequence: TGCAGTGCAGCTAAGGGAAACACCATATATTTT. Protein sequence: CSAAKGNTIYF.

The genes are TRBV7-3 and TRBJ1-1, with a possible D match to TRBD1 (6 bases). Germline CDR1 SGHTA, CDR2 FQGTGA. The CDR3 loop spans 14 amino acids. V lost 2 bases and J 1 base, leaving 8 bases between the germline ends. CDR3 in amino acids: CASSLGTRNTEAFF. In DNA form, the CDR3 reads TGTGCCAGCAGCTTAGGGACACGGAACACTGAAGCTTTCTTT.

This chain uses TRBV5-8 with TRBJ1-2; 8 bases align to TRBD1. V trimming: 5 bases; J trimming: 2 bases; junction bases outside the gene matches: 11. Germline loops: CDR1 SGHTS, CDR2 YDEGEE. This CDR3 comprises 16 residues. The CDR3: CASSRKVDRENYGYTF. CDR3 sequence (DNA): TGTGCCAGCAGTCGAAAAGTGGACAGGGAAAACTATGGCTACACCTTC.

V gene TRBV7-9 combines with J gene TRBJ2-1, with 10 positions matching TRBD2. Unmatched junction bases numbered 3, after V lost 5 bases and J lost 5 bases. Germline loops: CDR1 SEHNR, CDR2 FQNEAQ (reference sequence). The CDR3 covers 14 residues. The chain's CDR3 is CASSRLAGDNEQFF. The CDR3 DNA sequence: TGTGCCAGCAGCCGACTAGCGGGCGACAATGAGCAGTTCTTC.

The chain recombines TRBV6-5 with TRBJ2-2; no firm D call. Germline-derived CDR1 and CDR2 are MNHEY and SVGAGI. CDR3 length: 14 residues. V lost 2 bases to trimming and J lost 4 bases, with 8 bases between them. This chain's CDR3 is CASSYRTSTGELFF. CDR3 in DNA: TGTGCCAGCAGTTACAGAACCAGCACCGGGGAGCTGTTTTTT.

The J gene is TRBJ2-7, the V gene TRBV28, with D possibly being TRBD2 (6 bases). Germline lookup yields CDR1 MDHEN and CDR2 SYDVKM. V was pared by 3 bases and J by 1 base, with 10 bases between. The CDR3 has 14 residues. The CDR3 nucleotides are TGTGCCAGCAGTTTTGCGGGGAAATCCTACGAGCAGTACTTC. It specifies CASSFAGKSYEQYF.

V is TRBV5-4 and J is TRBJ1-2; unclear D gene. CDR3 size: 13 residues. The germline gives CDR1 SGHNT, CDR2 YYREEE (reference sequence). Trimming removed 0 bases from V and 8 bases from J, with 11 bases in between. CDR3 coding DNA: TGTGCCAGCAGCTTGGGCAGGAACTTCGGCTACACCTTC. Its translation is CASSLGRNFGYTF.

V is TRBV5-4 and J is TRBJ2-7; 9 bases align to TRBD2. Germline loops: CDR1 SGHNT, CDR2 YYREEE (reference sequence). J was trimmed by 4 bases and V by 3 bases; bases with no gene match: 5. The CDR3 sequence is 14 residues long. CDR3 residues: CASSSGTSRYEQYF. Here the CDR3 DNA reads TGTGCCAGCAGCTCAGGGACTAGCCGGTACGAGCAGTACTTC.

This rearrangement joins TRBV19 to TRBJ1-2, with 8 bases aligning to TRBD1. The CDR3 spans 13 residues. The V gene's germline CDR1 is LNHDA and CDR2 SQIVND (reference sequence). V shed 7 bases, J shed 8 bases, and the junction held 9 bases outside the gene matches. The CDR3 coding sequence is TGTGCCAGTACCCCTGGACAGGGAGAAGGCTACACCTTC. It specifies CASTPGQGEGYTF.

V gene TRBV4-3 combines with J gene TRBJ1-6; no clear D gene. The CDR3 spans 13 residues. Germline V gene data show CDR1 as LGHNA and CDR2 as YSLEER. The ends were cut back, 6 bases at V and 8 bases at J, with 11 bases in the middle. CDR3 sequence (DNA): TGCGCCAGCAGATTACAGTGGGATTCACCCCTCCACTTT. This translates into CASRLQWDSPLHF.

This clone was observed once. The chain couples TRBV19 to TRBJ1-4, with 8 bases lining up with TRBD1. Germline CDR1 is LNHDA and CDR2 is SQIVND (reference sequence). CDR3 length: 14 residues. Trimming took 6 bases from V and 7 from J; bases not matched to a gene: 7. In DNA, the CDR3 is TGTGCCAGTAGGGCGGGAGACAGGGGTGAAAAACTGTTTTTT. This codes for CASRAGDRGEKLFF.

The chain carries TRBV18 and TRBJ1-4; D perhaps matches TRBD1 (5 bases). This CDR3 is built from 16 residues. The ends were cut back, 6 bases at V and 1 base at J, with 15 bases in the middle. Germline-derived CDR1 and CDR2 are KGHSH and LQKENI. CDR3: CASSLTDSRTNEKLFF. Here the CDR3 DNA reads TGTGCCAGCTCGTTGACAGATTCCAGAACTAATGAAAAACTGTTTTTT.

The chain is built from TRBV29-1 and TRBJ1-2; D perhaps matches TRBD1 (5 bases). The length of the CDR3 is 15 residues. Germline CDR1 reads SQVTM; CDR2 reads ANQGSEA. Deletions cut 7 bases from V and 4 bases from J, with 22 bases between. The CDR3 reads CSGGEGFSAAYGYTF. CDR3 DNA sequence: TGCAGCGGGGGGGAGGGCTTCTCAGCCGCCTATGGCTACACCTTC.

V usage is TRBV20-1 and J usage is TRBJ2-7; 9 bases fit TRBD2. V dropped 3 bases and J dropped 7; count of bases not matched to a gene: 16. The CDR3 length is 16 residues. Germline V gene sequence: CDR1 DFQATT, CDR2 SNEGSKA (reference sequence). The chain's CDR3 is CSASRAAGGLPGEQYF. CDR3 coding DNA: TGCAGTGCTAGTAGAGCGGCGGGGGGGCTCCCTGGGGAGCAGTACTTC.

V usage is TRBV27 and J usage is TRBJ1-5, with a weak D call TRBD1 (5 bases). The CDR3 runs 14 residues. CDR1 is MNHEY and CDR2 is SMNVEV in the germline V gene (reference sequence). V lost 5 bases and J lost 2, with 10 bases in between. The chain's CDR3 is CASSPPGRNQPQHF. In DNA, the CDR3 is TGTGCCAGCAGTCCGCCAGGGCGCAATCAGCCCCAGCATTTT.

In DNA, the CDR3 is TGTGCCACCAGACAGGGGACCTTGACCGGGGAGCTGTTTTTT. Translated: CATRQGTLTGELFF. The gene calls are TRBV24-1 and TRBJ2-2; 7 bases line up with TRBD1. The germline CDR1 and CDR2 sequences are KGHDR and SFDVKD. The ends lost 7 bases at V and 5 bases at J; junction bases unmatched: 6. The CDR3 covers 14 residues.

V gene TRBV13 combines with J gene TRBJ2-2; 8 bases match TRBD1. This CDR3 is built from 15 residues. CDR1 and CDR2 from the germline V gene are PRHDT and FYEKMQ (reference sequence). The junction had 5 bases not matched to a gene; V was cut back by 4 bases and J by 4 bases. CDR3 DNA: TGTGCCAGCAGCTCCGGACAGGGATCCACCGGGGAGCTGTTTTTT. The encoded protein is CASSSGQGSTGELFF.

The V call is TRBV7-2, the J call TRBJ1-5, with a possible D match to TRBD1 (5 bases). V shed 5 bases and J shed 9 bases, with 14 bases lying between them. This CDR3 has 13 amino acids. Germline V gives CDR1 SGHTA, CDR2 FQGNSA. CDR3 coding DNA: TGTGCCAGCAGCCCCGGGGGAGGGAGGCCCCAGCATTTT. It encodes CASSPGGGRPQHF. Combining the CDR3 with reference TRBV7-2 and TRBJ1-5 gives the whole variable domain GAGVSQSPSNKVTEKGKDVELRCDPISGHTALYWYRQSLGQGLEFLIYFQGNSAPDKSGLPSDRFSAERTGGSVSTLTIQRTQQEDSAVYLCASSPGGGRPQHFGDGTRLSIL.